The T cell receptor (beta chain) described here comes from a study of CD8+ T cells in alopecia areata. V was clipped by 6 bases and J by 14 bases, with 18 bases between them. The CDR3 totals 12 residues. The germline V gene has CDR1 MDHEN and CDR2 SYDVKM. The treatment denotes: oral pan-JAK inhibitor, 5-10 mg twice daily. cDNA reverse transcribed from extracted RNA served as the sequencing template. Here immunoSEQ multiplex PCR was the method, and the copy in TCRdb shows in-frame clones only, minus some. The data show fewer than 250,000 clones, with approximately 40% seen just once and approximately 2.9% held by the top ten.

Material: CD4+ T cells sorted from blood, obtained between weeks 36 and 40, from a patient treated with tofacitinib. This sequence joins TRBV28 and TRBJ2-3; perhaps D is TRBD1 or TRBD2 (5 bases each). This receptor was obtained from a human donor with alopecia areata. The CDR3 bases are TGTGCCAGCAGGTCTGGGACCGTGGGTCGGTATTTT. Translating it yields CASRSGTVGRYF.